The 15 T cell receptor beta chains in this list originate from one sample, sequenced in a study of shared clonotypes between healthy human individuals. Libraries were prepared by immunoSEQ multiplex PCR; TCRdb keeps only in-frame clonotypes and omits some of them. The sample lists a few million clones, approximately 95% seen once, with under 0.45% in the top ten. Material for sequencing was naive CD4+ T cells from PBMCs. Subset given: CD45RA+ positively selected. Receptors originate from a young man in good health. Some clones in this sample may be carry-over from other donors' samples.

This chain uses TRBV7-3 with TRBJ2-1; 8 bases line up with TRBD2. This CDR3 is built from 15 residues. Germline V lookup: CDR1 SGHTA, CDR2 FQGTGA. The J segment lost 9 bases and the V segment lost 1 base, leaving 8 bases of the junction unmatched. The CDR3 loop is CASSLINSGRGEQFF. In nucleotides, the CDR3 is TGTGCCAGCAGCTTAATCAACAGCGGGAGAGGTGAGCAGTTCTTC.

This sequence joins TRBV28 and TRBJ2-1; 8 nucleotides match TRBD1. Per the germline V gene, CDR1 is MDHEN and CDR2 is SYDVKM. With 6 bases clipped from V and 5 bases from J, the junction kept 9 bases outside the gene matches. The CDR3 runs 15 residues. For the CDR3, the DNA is TGTGCCAGCAGCCGACCGGGACAGGCTAACAATGAGCAGTTCTTC. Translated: CASSRPGQANNEQFF.

CDR3 DNA sequence: TGTGCCAGCAGTATTATTCCGGGACTCACAGATACGCAGTATTTT. This encodes CASSIIPGLTDTQYF. The rearrangement links TRBV6-5 to TRBJ2-3; weak D call: TRBD2 (6 bases). The V end lost 5 bases, the J end lost 2 bases, and 14 bases lay between the germline ends. CDR1 and CDR2 (germline): MNHEY, SVGAGI. The CDR3 totals 15 residues.

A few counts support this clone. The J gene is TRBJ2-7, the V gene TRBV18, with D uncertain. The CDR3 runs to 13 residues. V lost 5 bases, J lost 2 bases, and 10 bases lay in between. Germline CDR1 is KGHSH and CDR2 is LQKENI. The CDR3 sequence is CASSSGPTYEQYF. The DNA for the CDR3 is TGTGCCAGCTCATCGGGCCCTACCTACGAGCAGTACTTC.

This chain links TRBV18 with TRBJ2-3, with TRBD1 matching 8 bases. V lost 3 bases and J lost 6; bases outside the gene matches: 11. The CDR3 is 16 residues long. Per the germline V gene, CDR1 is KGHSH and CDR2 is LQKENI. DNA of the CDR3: TGTGCCAGCTCACCCTTGATGGCAGGGGGCCTGGATACGCAGTATTTT. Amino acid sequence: CASSPLMAGGLDTQYF.

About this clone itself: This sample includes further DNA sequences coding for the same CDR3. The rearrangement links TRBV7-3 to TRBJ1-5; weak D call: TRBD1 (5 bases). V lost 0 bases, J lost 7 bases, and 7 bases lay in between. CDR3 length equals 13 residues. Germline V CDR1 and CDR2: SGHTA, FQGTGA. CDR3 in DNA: TGTGCCAGCAGCTTAACCTGGGGGCAGCCCCAGCATTTT. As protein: CASSLTWGQPQHF.

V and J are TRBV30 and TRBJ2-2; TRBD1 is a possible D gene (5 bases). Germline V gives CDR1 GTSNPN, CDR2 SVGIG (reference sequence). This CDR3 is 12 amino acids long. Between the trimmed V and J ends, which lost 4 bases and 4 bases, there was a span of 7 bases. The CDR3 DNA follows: TGTGCCTGGAATAGGGGCACCGGGGAGCTGTTTTTT. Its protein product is CAWNRGTGELFF.

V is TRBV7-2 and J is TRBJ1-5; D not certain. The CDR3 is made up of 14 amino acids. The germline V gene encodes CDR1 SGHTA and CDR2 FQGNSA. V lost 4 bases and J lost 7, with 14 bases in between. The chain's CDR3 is CASSYAPSGQPQHF. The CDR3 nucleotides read TGTGCCAGCAGCTATGCCCCGAGTGGGCAGCCCCAGCATTTT.

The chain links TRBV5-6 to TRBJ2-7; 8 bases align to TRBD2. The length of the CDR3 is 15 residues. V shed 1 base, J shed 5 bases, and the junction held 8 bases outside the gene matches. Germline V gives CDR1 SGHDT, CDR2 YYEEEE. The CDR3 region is CASSLRTSTVHEQYF. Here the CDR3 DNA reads TGTGCCAGCAGCTTGAGGACTAGCACGGTTCACGAGCAGTACTTC.

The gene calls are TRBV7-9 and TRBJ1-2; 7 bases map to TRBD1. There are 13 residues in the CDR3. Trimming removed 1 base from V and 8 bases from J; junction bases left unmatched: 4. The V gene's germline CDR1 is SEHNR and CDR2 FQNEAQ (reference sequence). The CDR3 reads CASSLGTGRGYTF. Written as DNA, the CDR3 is TGTGCCAGCAGCTTAGGGACAGGCCGAGGCTACACCTTC.

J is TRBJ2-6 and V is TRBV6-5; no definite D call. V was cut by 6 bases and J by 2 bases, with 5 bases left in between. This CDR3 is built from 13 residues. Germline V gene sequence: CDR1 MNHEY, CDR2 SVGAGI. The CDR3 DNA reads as TGTGCCAGCAGCCTCCCTGGGGCCAACGTCCTGACTTTC. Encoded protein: CASSLPGANVLTF.

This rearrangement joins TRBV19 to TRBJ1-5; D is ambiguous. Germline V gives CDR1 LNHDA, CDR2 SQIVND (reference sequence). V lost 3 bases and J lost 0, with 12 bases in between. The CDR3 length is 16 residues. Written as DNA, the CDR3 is TGTGCCAGTAGTATTAGAGGGTCTCTTAGCAATCAGCCCCAGCATTTT. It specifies CASSIRGSLSNQPQHF.

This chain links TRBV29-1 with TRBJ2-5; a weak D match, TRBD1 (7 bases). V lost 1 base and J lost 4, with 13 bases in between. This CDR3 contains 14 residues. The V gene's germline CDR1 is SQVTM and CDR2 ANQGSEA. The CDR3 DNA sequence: TGCAGCGTTGAAGGGACAGGAGGGGGAGAGACCCAGTACTTC. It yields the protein CSVEGTGGGETQYF.

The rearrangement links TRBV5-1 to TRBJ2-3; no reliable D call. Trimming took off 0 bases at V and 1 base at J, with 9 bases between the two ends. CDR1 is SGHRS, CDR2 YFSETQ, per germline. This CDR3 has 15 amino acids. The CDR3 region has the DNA TGCGCCAGCAGCTTGGTGTTTACGGGCACAGATACGCAGTATTTT. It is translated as CASSLVFTGTDTQYF.

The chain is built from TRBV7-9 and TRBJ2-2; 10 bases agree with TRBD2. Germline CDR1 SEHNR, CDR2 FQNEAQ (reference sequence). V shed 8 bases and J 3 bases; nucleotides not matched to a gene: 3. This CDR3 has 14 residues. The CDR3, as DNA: TGTGCCAGCCGGACTAGCGGATACACCGGGGAGCTGTTTTTT. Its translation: CASRTSGYTGELFF. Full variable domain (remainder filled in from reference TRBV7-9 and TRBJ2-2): DTGVSQNPRHKITKRGQNVTFRCDPISEHNRLYWYRQTLGQGPEFLTYFQNEAQLEKSRLLSDRFSAERPKGSFSTLEIQRTEQGDSAMYLCASRTSGYTGELFFGEGSRLTVL.